This TCR beta chain was sequenced for a study of CD8+CD57+ T cells in acquired aplastic anemia. It was genomic DNA that served as the template for profiling TCR beta VDJ and CDR3. TCRdb re-called the reads with MiXCR, one entry per CDR3 protein. The sample lists roughly 190,000 distinct CDR3 sequences; approximately 50% were seen once. Germline CDR1 reads SGHDT; CDR2 reads YYEEEE. The V segment lost 4 bases and the J segment 3 bases; nucleotides outside the gene matches: 7. The CDR3 runs to 16 residues. The clonotype originates from a human donor in good health, serving as a control. The rearrangement uses TRBV5-6 and TRBJ1-5, with 10 bases that match TRBD1. The sequenced sample was sorted CD4+, CD8+, or CD8+CD57+ T cells (not recorded which) from PBMCs. The DNA of the CDR3 is TGTGCCAGCAGCACTTCCGGGACAGGGGTCAATCAGCCCCAGCATTTT. Its translation is CASSTSGTGVNQPQHF.